The 8 T cell receptor beta chains listed next were all sequenced from one sample in a study of blood T cell repertoires in COVID-19. The protocol was immunoSEQ multiplex PCR, while the TCRdb copy is restricted to in-frame clones and leaves out a portion. Here the sample spans 150,000 to 200,000 clones, over 85% being singletons. Specimen: peripheral blood. The origin of the receptors is a man in his sixties with active or convalescent COVID-19.

This sequence joins TRBV6-5 and TRBJ2-7; TRBD1 matches at 8 bases. Germline V gene data show CDR1 as MNHEY and CDR2 as SVGAGI. V was clipped by 6 bases and J by 3 bases; unmatched bases: 10. CDR3 length: 15 amino acids. This CDR3 reads CASSQNWGQDYEQYF. CDR3 coding DNA: TGTGCCAGCAGCCAAAATTGGGGACAGGACTACGAGCAGTACTTC.

The chain has TRBV29-1 and TRBJ2-4; 9 bases align to TRBD2. V lost 6 bases to trimming and J lost 7 bases; unmatched junction nucleotides: 28. This CDR3 is built from 20 residues. Germline V gene data show CDR1 as SQVTM and CDR2 as ANQGSEA. Here the CDR3 reads CSVAAGRGFGSGRSPNIQYF. The DNA of the CDR3 is TGCAGCGTCGCGGCGGGCAGGGGGTTTGGTAGCGGGAGAAGTCCGAACATTCAGTACTTC.

The chain carries TRBV5-3 and TRBJ2-2, with 9 bases fitting TRBD1. TRBV5-3 is an ORF, with its function uncertain. This CDR3 spans 14 amino acids. Trimming removed 10 bases from V and 5 bases from J; junction bases left unmatched: 9. The CDR3 sequence is CAGPDRGSTGELFF. CDR3 nucleotide sequence: TGTGCCGGACCGGACAGGGGATCTACCGGGGAGCTGTTTTTT.

The chain is built from TRBV20-1 and TRBJ2-5, with 8 bases fitting TRBD2. CDR3 length: 15 residues. Losses at the gene ends were 3 bases for V and 4 bases for J; bases not matched to a gene: 10. Germline loops: CDR1 DFQATT, CDR2 SNEGSKA (reference sequence). Written as DNA, the CDR3 is TGCAGTGCTAGTGGTGAGCGGGAGATACGAGAGACCCAGTACTTC. It specifies CSASGEREIRETQYF.

The CDR3 region is CASSYSKGGRNQPQHF. CDR3 in DNA: TGTGCCAGCAGTTACTCGAAAGGGGGCCGCAATCAGCCCCAGCATTTT. This sequence joins TRBV6-5 and TRBJ1-5; 7 bases are shared with TRBD1. Unmatched junction bases numbered 4, after V lost 0 bases and J lost 2 bases. Germline CDR1 reads MNHEY; CDR2 reads SVGAGI. The CDR3 spans 16 residues.

On this clone itself: Other DNA sequences within the sample encode an identical CDR3. The chain employs TRBV20-1 and TRBJ2-2; perhaps TRBD1 as D (5 bases). This CDR3 contains 14 residues. V dropped 3 bases and J dropped 0 bases, with 8 bases sitting between them. CDR1 DFQATT and CDR2 SNEGSKA come from the germline V gene (reference sequence). Here the CDR3 reads CSASRGTNTGELFF. The CDR3 region has the DNA TGCAGTGCTAGTAGGGGAACGAACACCGGGGAGCTGTTTTTT.

This chain connects TRBV29-1 to TRBJ1-2, with D unresolved. V dropped 3 bases and J dropped 6 bases, with 14 bases sitting between them. The length of the CDR3 is 13 residues. Germline lookup yields CDR1 SQVTM and CDR2 ANQGSEA. The CDR3 loop is CSVDRAGRDGYTF. CDR3 DNA: TGCAGCGTTGATCGCGCGGGAAGGGATGGCTACACCTTC.

This chain links TRBV6-1 with TRBJ1-2; D is possibly TRBD1 (6 bases). Between the trimmed V and J ends, which lost 0 bases and 0 bases, there was a span of 23 bases. Germline CDR1 and CDR2: MNHNS and SASEGT. CDR3 length: 20 residues. For the CDR3, the DNA is TGTGCCAGCAGTGAAGCGCTTCGGAACAGGGTAATTGGGTCTAACTATGGCTACACCTTC. Translated, it gives CASSEALRNRVIGSNYGYTF.